The clone carrying this T cell receptor beta chain occurred many times. The antigen is not known. Each CDR3 protein gets one entry after TCRdb re-called the 5' RACE reads with MiXCR. The table shows about 190,000 distinct CDR3 sequences, with approximately 15% occurring only once. Trimming stripped 5 bases from V and 1 base from J, with 6 bases between. The CDR3 contains 12 residues. CDR1 and CDR2 from the germline V gene are SEHNR and FQNEAQ (reference sequence). The data originate from a study of identical twins. The study's findings and limits: The abundant beta clonotypes from cord blood had fewer insertions, and memory repertoires had none of this.

These sequences were also reported in another study, on T cells expressing NK-cell markers.

The sequencing input was CD8+ T cells sorted from blood. This clonotype originated in a woman aged 18-35 years in good health. This chain connects TRBV7-9 to TRBJ2-7; a weak D match, TRBD1 (6 bases). The CDR3 nucleotides read TGTGCCAGCAGCACAGGGTCCTACGAGCAGTACTTC. This sequence encodes CASSTGSYEQYF.